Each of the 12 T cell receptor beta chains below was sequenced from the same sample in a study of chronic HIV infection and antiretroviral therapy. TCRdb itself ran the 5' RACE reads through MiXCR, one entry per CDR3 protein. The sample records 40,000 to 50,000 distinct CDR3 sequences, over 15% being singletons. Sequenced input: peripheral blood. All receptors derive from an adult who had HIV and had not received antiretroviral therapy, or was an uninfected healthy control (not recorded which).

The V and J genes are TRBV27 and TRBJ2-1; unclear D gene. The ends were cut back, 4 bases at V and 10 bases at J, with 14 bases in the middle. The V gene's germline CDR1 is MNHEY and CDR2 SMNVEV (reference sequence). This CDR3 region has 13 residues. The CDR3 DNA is TGTGCCAGCAGTTCCGATGTCCCCACAGAGCAGTTCTTC. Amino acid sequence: CASSSDVPTEQFF.

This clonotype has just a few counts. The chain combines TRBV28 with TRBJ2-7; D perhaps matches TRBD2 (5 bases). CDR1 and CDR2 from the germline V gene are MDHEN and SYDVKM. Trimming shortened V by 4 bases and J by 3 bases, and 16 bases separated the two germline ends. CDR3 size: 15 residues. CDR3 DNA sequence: TGTGCCAGCAGTTCCCCCCGCGGGCGCTACTACGAGCAGTACTTC. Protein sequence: CASSSPRGRYYEQYF.

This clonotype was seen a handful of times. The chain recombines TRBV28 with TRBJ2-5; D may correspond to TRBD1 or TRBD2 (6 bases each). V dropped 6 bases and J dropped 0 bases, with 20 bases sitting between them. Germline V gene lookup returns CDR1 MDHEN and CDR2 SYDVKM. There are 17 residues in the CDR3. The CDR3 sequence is CASSYTYWGANQETQYF. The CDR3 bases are TGTGCCAGCAGCTACACTTATTGGGGGGCAAACCAAGAGACCCAGTACTTC.

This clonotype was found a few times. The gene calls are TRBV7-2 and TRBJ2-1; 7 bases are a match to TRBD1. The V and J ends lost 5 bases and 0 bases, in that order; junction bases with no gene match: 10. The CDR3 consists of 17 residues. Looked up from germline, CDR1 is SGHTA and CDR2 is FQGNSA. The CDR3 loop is CASSPGGGVSSYNEQFF. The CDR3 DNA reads TGTGCCAGCAGCCCAGGGGGTGGGGTGAGCTCCTACAATGAGCAGTTCTTC.

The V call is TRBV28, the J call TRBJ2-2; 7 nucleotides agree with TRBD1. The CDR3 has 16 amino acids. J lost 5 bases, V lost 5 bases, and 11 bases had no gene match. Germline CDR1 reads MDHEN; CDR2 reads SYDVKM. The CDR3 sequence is CASSAPVTGRTGELFF. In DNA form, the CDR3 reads TGTGCCAGCAGTGCCCCCGTGACAGGGCGGACCGGGGAGCTGTTTTTT.

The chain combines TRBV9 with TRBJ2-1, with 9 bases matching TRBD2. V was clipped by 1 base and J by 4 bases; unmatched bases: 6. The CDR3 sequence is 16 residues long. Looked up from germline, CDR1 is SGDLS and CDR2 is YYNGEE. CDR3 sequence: CASSVRLAGSYNEQFF. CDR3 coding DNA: TGTGCCAGCAGCGTACGGCTAGCGGGGAGTTACAATGAGCAGTTCTTC.

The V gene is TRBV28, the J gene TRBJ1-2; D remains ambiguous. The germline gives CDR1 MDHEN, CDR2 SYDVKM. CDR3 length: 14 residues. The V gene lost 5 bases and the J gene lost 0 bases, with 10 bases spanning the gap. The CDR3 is CASSQGISNYGYTF. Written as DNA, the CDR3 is TGTGCCAGCAGTCAAGGGATTTCTAACTATGGCTACACCTTC.

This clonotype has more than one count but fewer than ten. The CDR3 coding sequence is TGTGCCAGCAGCTTCGAAACGCAGTATTTT. It specifies CASSFETQYF. The chain has TRBV11-2 and TRBJ2-3, with unresolved D. The V end lost 3 bases, the J end lost 9 bases, and 4 bases lay between the germline ends. CDR3 length: 10 residues. Germline-derived CDR1 and CDR2 are SGHAT and FQNNGV.

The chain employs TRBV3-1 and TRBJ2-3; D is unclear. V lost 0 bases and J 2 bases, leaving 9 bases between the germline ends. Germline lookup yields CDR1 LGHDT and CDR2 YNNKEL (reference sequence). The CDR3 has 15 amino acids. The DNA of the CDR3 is TGTGCCAGCAGCCAAGATTGGGCGAACACAGATACGCAGTATTTT. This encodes CASSQDWANTDTQYF.

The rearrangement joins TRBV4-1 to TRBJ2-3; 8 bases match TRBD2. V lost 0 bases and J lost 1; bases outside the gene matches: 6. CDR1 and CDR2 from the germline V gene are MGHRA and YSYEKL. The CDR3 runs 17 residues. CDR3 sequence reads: CASSQDLERGRTDTQYF. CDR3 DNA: TGCGCCAGCAGCCAAGATCTGGAGCGGGGGCGCACAGATACGCAGTATTTT.

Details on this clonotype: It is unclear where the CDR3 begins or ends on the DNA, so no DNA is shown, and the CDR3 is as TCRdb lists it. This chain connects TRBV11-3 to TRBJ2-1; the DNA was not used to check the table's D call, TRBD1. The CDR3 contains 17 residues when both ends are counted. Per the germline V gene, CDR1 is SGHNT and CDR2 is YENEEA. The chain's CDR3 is CASSFGNGRRGNNEQFF.

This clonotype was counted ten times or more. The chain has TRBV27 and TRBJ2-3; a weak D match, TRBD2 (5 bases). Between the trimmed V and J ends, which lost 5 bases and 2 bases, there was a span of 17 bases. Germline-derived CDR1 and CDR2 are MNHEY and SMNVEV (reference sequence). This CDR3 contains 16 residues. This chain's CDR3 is CASSPLGRSVTDTQYF. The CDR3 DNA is TGTGCCAGCAGTCCCCTAGGCCGTAGCGTCACAGATACGCAGTATTTT.